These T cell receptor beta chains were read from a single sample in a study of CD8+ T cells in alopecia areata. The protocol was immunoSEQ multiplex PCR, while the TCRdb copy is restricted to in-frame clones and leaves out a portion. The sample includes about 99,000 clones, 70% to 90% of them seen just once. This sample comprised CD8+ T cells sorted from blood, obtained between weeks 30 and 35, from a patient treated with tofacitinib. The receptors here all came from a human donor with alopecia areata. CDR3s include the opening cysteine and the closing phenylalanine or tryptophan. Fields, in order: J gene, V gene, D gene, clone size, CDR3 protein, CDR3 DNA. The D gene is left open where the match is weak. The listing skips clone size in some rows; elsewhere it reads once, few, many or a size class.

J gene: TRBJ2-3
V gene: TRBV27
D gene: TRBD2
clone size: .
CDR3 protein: CASSLLTSEDTQYF
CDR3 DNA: TGTGCCAGCAGTTTACTGACTAGCGAAGATACGCAGTATTTT

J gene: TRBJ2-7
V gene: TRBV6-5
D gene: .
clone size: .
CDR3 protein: CASSYSSGFYEQYF
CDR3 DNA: TGTGCCAGCAGTTACTCCTCCGGGTTCTACGAGCAGTACTTC

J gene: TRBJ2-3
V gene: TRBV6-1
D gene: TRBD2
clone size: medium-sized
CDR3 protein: CASSVTSGGADTQYF
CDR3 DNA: TGTGCCAGCAGTGTTACTAGCGGGGGGGCGGATACGCAGTATTTT

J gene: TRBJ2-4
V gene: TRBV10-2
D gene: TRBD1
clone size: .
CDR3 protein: CASSDYRTGINIQYF
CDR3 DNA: TGCGCCAGCAGTGATTACAGGACAGGCATAAACATTCAGTACTTC

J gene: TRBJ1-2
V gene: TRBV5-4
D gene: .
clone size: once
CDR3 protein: CASSFKGSYGYTF
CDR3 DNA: TGTGCCAGCAGCTTCAAAGGGAGTTATGGCTACACCTTC

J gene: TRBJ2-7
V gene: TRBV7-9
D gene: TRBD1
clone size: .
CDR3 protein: CASSPPGQGNYEQYF
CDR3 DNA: TGTGCCAGCAGCCCGCCGGGACAGGGAAACTACGAGCAGTACTTC

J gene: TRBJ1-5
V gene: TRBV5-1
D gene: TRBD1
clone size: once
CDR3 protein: CASSPIGTDNRPQHF
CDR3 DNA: TGCGCCAGCAGCCCCATCGGGACAGACAATCGGCCCCAGCATTTT

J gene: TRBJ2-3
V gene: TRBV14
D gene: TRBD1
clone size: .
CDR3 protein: CASRGTGDPDTQYF
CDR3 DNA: TGTGCCAGCCGAGGGACAGGGGATCCAGATACGCAGTATTTT

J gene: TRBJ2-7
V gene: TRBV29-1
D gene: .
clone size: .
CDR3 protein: CSVEVVGQSSYEQYF
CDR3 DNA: TGCAGCGTTGAAGTAGTAGGACAGAGCTCCTACGAGCAGTACTTC

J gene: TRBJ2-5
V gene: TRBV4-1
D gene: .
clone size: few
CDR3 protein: CASSHLRGGIQETQYF
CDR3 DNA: TGCGCCAGCAGCCACCTTAGGGGCGGGATCCAAGAGACCCAGTACTTC

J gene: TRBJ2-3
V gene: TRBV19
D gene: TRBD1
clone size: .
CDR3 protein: CASSTLPGQGITDTQYF
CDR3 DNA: TGTGCCAGTAGTACCTTACCGGGACAGGGGATCACAGATACGCAGTATTTT

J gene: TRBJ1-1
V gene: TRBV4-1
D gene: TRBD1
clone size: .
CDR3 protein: CASSAWTGDNTEAFF
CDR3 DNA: TGCGCCAGCAGCGCCTGGACAGGGGACAACACTGAAGCTTTCTTT

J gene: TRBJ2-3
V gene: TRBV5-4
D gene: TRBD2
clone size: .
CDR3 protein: CASSDYSGSIDTQYF
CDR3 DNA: TGTGCCAGCAGCGATTATAGCGGGAGTATCGATACGCAGTATTTT

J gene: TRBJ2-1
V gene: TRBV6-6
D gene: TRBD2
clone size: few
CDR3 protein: CASSYSSGEPYNEQFF
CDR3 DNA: TGTGCCAGCAGTTACTCTAGCGGGGAGCCATACAATGAGCAGTTCTTC

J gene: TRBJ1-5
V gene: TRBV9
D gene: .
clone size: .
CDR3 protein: CASSVDGGLAQPQHF
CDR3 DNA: TGTGCCAGCAGCGTAGATGGGGGGCTGGCTCAGCCCCAGCATTTT

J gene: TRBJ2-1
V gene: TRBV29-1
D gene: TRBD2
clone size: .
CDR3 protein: CSLGGGIAYNEQFF
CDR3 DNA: TGCAGCCTCGGGGGGGGAATCGCCTACAATGAGCAGTTCTTC

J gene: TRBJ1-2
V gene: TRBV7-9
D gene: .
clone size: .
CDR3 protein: CASSSALEYGYTF
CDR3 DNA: TGTGCCAGCAGCTCGGCTCTGGAGTATGGCTACACCTTC

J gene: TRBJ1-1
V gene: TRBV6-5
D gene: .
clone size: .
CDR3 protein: CASSYSRGVNTEAFF
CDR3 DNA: TGTGCCAGCAGTTACTCACGGGGAGTGAACACTGAAGCTTTCTTT

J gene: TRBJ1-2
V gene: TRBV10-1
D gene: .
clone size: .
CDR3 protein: CASSESVLRSNYGYTF
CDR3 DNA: TGCGCCAGCAGTGAGTCGGTACTCCGAAGTAACTATGGCTACACCTTC

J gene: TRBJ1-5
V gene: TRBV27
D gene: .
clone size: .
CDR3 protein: CASSWSGMAQPQHF
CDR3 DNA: TGTGCCAGCAGTTGGTCAGGAATGGCTCAGCCCCAGCATTTT

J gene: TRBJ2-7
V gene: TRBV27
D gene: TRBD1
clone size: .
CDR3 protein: CASSFSDRVEQYF
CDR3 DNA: TGTGCCAGCAGTTTTTCCGACAGGGTCGAGCAGTACTTC

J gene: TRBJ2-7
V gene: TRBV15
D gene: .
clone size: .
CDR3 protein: CATSRDQGGGRQPYEQYF
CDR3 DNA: TGTGCCACCAGCAGAGATCAAGGAGGGGGGCGTCAACCCTACGAGCAGTACTTC

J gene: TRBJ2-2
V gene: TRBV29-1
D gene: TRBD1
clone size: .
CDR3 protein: CSVVSTLDRGNTGELFF
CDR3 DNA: TGCAGCGTTGTATCTACCCTCGACAGGGGAAACACCGGGGAGCTGTTTTTT